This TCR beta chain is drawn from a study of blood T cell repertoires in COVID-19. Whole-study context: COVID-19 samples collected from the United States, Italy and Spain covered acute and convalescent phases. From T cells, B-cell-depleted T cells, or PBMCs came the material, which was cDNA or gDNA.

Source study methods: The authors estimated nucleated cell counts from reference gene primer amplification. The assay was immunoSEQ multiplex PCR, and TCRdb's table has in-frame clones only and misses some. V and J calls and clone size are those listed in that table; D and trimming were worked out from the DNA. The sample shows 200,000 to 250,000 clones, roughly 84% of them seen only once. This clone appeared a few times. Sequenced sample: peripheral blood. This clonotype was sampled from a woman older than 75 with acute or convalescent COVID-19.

The chain's CDR3 is CASSLEQNYGYTF. The CDR3 DNA reads as TGTGCCAGCAGCTTAGAACAGAACTATGGCTACACCTTC. V and J are TRBV7-2 and TRBJ1-2; D is uncertain. CDR3 size: 13 residues. The V gene's germline CDR1 is SGHTA and CDR2 FQGNSA. V dropped 1 base and J dropped 2 bases, with 5 bases sitting between them.